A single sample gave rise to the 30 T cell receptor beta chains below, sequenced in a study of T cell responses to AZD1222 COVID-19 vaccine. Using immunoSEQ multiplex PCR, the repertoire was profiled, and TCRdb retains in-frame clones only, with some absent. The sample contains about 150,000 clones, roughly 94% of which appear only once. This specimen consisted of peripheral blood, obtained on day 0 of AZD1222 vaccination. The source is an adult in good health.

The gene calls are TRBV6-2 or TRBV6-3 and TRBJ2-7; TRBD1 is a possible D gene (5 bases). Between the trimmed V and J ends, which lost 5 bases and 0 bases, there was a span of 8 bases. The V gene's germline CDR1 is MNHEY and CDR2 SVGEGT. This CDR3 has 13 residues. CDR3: CASSPDSSYEQYV. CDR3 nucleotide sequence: TGTGCCAGCAGTCCAGACAGCTCCTACGAGCAGTACGTC.

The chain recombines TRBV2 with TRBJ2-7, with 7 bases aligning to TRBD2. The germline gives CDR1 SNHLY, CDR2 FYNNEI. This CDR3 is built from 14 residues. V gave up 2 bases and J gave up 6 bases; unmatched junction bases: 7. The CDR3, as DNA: TGTGCCAGCAGTGAAACGGCGGGAGTACTCGAGCAGTACGTC. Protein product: CASSETAGVLEQYV.

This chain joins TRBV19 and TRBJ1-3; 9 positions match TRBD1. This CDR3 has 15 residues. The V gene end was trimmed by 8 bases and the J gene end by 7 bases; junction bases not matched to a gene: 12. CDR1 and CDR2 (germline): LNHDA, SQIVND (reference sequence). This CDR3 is CASSQNRGLGNTIYF. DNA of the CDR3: TGTGCCAGTTCCCAGAACAGGGGGCTGGGGAACACCATATATTTT.

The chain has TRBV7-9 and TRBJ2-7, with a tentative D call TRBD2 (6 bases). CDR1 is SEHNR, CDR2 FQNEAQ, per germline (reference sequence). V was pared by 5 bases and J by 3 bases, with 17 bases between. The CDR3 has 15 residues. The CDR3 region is CASSQPGTGDYEQYV. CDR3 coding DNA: TGTGCCAGCAGCCAACCCGGGACGGGGGACTACGAGCAGTACGTC.

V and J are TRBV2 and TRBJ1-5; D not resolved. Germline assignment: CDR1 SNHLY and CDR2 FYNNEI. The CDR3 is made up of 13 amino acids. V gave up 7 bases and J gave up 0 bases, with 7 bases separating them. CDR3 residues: CASKGTSNQPQHF. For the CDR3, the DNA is TGTGCCAGCAAGGGTACTAGCAATCAGCCCCAGCATTTT.

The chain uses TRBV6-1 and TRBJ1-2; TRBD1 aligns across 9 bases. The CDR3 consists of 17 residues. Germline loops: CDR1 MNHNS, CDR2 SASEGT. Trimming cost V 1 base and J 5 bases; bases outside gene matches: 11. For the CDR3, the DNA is TGTGCCAGCAGTGAAGACTTTGAGGGGGACAGGGCATATGGCTACACCTTC. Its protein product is CASSEDFEGDRAYGYTF.

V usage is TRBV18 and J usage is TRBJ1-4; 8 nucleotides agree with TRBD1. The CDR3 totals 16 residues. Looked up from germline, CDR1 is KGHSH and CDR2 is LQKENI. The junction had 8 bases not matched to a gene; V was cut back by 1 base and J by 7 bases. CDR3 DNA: TGTGCCAGCTCACCACAGACAGGGGCGGTAGTTGAAAAACTGTTTTTT. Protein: CASSPQTGAVVEKLFF.

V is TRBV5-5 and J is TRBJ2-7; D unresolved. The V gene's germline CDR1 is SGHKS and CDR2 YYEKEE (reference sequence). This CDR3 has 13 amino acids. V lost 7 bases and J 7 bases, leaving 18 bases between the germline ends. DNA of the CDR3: TGTGCCAGCGCCCCGGGTCCTATACAAGAGCAGTACGTC. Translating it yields CASAPGPIQEQYV.

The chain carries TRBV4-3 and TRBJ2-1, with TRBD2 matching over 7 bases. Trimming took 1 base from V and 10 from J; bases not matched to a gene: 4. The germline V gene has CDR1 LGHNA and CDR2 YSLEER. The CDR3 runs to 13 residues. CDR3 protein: CASSQGNGREQFF. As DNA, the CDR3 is TGCGCCAGCAGCCAAGGGAACGGGAGGGAGCAGTTCTTC.

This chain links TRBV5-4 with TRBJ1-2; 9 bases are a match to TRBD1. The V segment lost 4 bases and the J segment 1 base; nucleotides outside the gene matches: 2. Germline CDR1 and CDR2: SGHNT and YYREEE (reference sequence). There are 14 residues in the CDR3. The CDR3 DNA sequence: TGTGCCAGCAGCGTGGACAGGGGTAACTATGGCTACACCTTC. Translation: CASSVDRGNYGYTF.

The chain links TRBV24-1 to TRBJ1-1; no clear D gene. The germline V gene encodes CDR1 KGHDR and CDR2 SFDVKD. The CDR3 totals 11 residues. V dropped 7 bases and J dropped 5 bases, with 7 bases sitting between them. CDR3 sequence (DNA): TGTGCCACCAGGTCCGGGACTGAAGCTTTCTTT. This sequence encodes CATRSGTEAFF.

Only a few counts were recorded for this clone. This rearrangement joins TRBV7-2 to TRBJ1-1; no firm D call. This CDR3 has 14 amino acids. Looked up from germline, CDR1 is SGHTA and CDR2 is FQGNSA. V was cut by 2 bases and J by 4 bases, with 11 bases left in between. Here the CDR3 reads CASSLNRAFTEAFF. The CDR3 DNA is TGTGCCAGCAGCTTAAACAGAGCCTTCACTGAAGCTTTCTTT.

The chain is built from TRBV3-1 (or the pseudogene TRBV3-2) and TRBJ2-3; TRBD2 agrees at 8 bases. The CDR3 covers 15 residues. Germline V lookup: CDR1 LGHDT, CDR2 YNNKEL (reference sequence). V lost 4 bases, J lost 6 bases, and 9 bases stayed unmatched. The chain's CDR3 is CASSPSGRGGDTQYF. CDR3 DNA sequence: TGTGCCAGCAGCCCTAGCGGGCGCGGTGGGGATACGCAGTATTTT.

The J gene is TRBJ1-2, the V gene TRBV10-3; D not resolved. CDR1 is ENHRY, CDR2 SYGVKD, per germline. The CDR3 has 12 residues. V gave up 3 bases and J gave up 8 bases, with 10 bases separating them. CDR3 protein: CAISEVPGGYTF. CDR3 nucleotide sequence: TGTGCCATCAGTGAAGTGCCGGGGGGCTACACCTTC.

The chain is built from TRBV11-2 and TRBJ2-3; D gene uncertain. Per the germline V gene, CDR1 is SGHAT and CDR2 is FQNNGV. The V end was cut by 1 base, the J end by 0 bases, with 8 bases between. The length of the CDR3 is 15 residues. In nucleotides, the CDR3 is TGTGCCAGCAGCTTAGCAAATCCGAGCACAGATACGCAGTATTTT. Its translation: CASSLANPSTDTQYF.

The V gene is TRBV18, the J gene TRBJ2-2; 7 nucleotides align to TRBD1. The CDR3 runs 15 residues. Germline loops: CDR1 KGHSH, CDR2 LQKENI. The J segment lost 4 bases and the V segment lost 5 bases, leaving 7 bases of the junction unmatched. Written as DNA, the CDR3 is TGTGCCAGCTCAGCAGACAGGGTCGTCACCGGGGAGCTGTTTTTT. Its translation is CASSADRVVTGELFF.

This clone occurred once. The CDR3 loop is CASIPLARTAANTGELFF. The CDR3 DNA is TGCGCCAGCATCCCTCTCGCGAGGACAGCCGCGAACACCGGGGAGCTGTTTTTT. The chain employs TRBV23-1 and TRBJ2-2; a possible D gene is TRBD1 (6 bases). TRBV23-1 is known as an ORF, though its function is uncertain. With 7 bases removed from V and 0 bases from J, the gap between germline ends came to 21 bases. The CDR3 contains 18 residues.

The CDR3 here is CASSIGDRGHNEQFF. The CDR3 DNA follows: TGTGCCAGTAGTATTGGGGACAGGGGCCACAATGAGCAGTTCTTC. The chain recombines TRBV19 with TRBJ2-1; 10 nucleotides line up with TRBD1. The CDR3 covers 15 residues. V lost 3 bases, J lost 5 bases, and 4 bases stayed unmatched. The V gene's germline CDR1 is LNHDA and CDR2 SQIVND (reference sequence).

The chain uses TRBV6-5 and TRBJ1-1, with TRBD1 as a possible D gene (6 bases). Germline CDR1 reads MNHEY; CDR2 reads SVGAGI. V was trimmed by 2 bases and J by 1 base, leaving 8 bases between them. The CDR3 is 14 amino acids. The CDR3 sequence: CASSYGGSNTEAFF. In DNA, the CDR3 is TGTGCCAGCAGTTACGGGGGCTCGAACACTGAAGCTTTCTTT.

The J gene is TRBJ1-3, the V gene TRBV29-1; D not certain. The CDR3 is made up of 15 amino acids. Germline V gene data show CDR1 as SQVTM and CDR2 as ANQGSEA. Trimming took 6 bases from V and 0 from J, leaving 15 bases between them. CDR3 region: CSVLPGGISGNTIYF. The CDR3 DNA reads TGCAGCGTGCTACCTGGAGGGATCTCTGGAAACACCATATATTTT.

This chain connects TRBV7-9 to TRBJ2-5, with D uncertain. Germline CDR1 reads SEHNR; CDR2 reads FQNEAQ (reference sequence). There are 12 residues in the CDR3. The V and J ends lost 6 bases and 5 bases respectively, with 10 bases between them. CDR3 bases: TGTGCCAGCAGTATTACCGTTGAGACCCAGTACTTC. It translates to CASSITVETQYF.

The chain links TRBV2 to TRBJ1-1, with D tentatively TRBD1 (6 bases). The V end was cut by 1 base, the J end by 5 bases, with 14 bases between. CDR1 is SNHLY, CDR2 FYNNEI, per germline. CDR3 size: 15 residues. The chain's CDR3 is CASSEDVGAMTEAFF. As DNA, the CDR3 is TGTGCCAGCAGTGAAGATGTGGGGGCTATGACTGAAGCTTTCTTT.

The CDR3 sequence is CASSSGRGYGYTF. For the CDR3, the DNA is TGTGCCAGCAGCTCCGGTCGGGGCTATGGCTACACCTTC. The chain joins TRBV5-6 to TRBJ1-2; no definite D call. Germline loops: CDR1 SGHDT, CDR2 YYEEEE. Trimming shortened V by 3 bases and J by 4 bases, and 10 bases separated the two germline ends. CDR3 length: 13 amino acids.

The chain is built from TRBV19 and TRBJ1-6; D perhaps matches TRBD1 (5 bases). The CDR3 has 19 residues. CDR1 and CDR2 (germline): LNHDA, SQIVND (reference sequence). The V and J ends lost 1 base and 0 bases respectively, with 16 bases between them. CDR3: CASSIVPAGKSSYNSPLHF. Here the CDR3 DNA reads TGTGCCAGTAGTATAGTTCCCGCAGGGAAGAGCTCCTATAATTCACCCCTCCACTTT.

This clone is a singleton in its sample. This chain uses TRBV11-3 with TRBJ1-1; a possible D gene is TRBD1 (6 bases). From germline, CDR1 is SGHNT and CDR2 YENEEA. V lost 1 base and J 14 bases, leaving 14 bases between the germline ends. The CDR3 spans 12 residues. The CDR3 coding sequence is TGTGCCAGCAGCTTAGTAGGGGGTCGTCGGTTCTTT. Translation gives CASSLVGGRRFF.

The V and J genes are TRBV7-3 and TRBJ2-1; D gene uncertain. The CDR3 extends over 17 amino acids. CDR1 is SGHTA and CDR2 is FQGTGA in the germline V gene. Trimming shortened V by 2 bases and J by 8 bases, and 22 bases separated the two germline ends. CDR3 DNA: TGTGCCAGCAGCTTACAACCCGTCCTTGGTACAATTGATGAGCAGTTCTTC. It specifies CASSLQPVLGTIDEQFF.

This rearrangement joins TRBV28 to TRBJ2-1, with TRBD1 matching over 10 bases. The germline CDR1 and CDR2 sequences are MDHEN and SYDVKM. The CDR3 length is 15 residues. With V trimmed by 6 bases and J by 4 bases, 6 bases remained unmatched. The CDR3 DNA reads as TGTGCCAGCAGAACCGGGACAGGGGCATACAATGAGCAGTTCTTC. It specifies CASRTGTGAYNEQFF.

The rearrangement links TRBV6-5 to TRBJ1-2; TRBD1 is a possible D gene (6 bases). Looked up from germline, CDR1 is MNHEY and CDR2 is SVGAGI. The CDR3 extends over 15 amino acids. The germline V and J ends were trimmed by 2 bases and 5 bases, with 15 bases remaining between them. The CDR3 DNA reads TGTGCCAGCAGTTACGGGGACGAGGGGGAATATGGCTACACCTTC. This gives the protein CASSYGDEGEYGYTF.

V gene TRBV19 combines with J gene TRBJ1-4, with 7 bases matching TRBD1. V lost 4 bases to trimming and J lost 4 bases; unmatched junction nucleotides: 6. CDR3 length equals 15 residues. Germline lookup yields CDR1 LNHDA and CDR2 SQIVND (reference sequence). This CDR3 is CASSSGTDVNEKLFF. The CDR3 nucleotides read TGTGCCAGTAGTAGTGGGACAGATGTTAATGAAAAACTGTTTTTT.

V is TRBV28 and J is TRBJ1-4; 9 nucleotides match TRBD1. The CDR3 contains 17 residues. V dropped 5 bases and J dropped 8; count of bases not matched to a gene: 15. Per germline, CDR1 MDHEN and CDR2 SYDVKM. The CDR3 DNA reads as TGTGCCAGCAGTCTAGCGTCCGGGACAGGGTGGAACGAAAAACTGTTTTTT. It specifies CASSLASGTGWNEKLFF.